The clone carrying this T cell receptor (beta chain) was counted at least ten times. Molecular barcoding with unique molecular identifiers was used for the TCRbeta library. TCRdb re-analysed the PCR reads in MiXCR, keeping a single row per CDR3 protein. This table holds over 150,000 distinct CDR3 sequences, 13% to 15% found once. The entry originates in a study of T-cell reconstitution after alpha-beta-depleted transplantation in children. Germline trimming cut 6 bases from V and 2 bases from J; bases unmatched to any gene: 4. Germline lookup yields CDR1 DFQATT and CDR2 SNEGSKA (reference sequence). The CDR3 has 12 amino acids.

The gene calls are TRBV20-1 and TRBJ2-7, with 7 positions matching TRBD1. The sequencing here drew on PBMCs from the stem cell graft donor, taken from the stem cell graft. This TCR derives from a human donor who donated a stem cell graft to a child with acute lymphoblastic leukemia. The CDR3 loop reads CSARDSPYEQYF. The CDR3 region has the DNA TGCAGTGCGAGGGACAGTCCCTACGAGCAGTACTTC.